A selection of T cell receptor beta chains follows, all from one sample in a study of T-cell reconstitution after alpha-beta-depleted transplantation in children. TCRdb re-called the PCR reads through MiXCR, storing one row per CDR3 protein. The sample includes some 500,000 distinct CDR3 sequences, 18% of them seen just once. This material consisted of PBMCs from the stem cell graft donor, taken from the stem cell graft. These receptors were collected from a human donor who donated a stem cell graft to a child with acute lymphoblastic leukemia. Both conserved end residues are part of each CDR3. The order of the fields is D gene, J gene, clone size, V gene, CDR3 protein, CDR3 DNA. D genes are given only for firm matches. Not all rows give a size; the values are once, few, many and, for expanded clones, a class.

>-|TRBJ1-1|-|TRBV12-3/TRBV12-4
CASSLPGQRNTEAFF
TGTGCCAGCAGTTTACCGGGACAAAGGAACACTGAAGCTTTCTTT
>TRBD1|TRBJ2-7|few|TRBV9
CASSIGTGYEQYF
TGTGCCAGCAGTATCGGGACAGGCTACGAGCAGTACTTC
>TRBD1|TRBJ2-5|few|TRBV3-1
CASSEGQGFYQETQYF
TGTGCCAGCAGCGAGGGACAGGGTTTTTACCAAGAGACCCAGTACTTC
>TRBD2|TRBJ2-1|few|TRBV7-9
CASSLGGGSARYNEQFF
TGTGCCAGCAGCTTAGGGGGGGGGTCGGCCAGGTACAATGAGCAGTTCTTC
>-|TRBJ2-5|-|TRBV10-1
CASSDTGEETQYF
TGCGCCAGCAGTGACACGGGTGAAGAGACCCAGTACTTC
>-|TRBJ2-7|-|TRBV3-1
CASSQDNGGSSYEQYF
TGTGCCAGCAGCCAAGATAACGGCGGTAGCTCCTACGAGCAGTACTTC
>-|TRBJ2-2|many|TRBV3-1
CASRPNTGELFF
TGTGCCAGCCGACCCAACACCGGGGAGCTGTTTTTT
>TRBD2|TRBJ2-1|few|TRBV7-2
CASSLGGLAPSYNEQFF
TGTGCCAGCAGCTTAGGGGGACTAGCGCCCTCCTACAATGAGCAGTTCTTC
>TRBD2|TRBJ2-1|few|TRBV5-1
CASSDEGGLSNEQFF
TGCGCCAGCAGTGATGAGGGAGGGCTTAGCAATGAGCAGTTCTTC
>-|TRBJ1-2|few|TRBV5-1
CASSLGAEVYGYTF
TGCGCCAGCAGCTTGGGGGCAGAGGTTTATGGCTACACCTTC
>-|TRBJ2-7|-|TRBV20-1
CSARDPPRTGSLEQYF
TGCAGTGCTAGAGATCCCCCCCGGACTGGCTCCCTCGAGCAGTACTTC
>TRBD1|TRBJ2-3|few|TRBV4-1
CASSLGTADTQYF
TGCGCCAGCAGCCTCGGGACAGCAGATACGCAGTATTTT
>-|TRBJ2-3|few|TRBV27
CASSRGITDTQYF
TGTGCCAGCAGTCGGGGCATCACAGATACGCAGTATTTT
>-|TRBJ2-1|-|TRBV7-2
CASSFYMYNEQFF
TGTGCCAGCAGCTTCTACATGTACAATGAGCAGTTCTTC
>-|TRBJ1-1|-|TRBV9
CASSATGRTEAFF
TGTGCCAGCAGCGCAACAGGTAGGACTGAAGCTTTCTTT
>-|TRBJ1-1|-|TRBV2
CASIRRGATEAFF
TGTGCCAGCATCCGCCGGGGGGCCACTGAAGCTTTCTTT
>-|TRBJ2-2|few|TRBV12-3/TRBV12-4
CASSLWGGQPNTGELFF
TGTGCCAGCAGTTTATGGGGGGGACAGCCCAACACCGGGGAGCTGTTTTTT
>TRBD2|TRBJ2-1|few|TRBV5-1
CASSYLTSGRADNEQFF
TGCGCCAGCAGCTATCTGACTAGCGGGAGAGCAGACAATGAGCAGTTCTTC
>-|TRBJ2-2|-|TRBV3-2
CAVKRENTGELFF
TGTGCCGTCAAACGGGAGAACACCGGGGAGCTGTTTTTT
>TRBD2|TRBJ2-1|-|TRBV20-1
CSALISGRQNEQFF
TGCAGTGCTCTGATTAGCGGGAGGCAGAATGAGCAGTTCTTC
>TRBD2|TRBJ2-1|-|TRBV3-1
CASSHGTSGGRFSYNEQFF
TGTGCCAGCAGCCACGGGACTAGTGGCGGGAGGTTCTCCTACAATGAGCAGTTCTTC